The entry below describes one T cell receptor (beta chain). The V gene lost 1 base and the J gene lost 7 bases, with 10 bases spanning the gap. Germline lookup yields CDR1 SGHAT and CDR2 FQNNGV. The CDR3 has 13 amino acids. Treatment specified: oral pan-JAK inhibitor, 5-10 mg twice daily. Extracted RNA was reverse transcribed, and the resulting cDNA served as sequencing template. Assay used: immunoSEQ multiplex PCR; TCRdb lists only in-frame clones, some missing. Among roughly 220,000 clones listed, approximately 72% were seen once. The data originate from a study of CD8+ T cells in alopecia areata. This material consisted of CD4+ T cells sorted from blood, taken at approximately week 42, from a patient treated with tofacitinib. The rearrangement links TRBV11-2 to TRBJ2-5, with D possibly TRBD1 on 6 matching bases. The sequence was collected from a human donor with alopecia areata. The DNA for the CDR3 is TGTGCCAGCAGCTTAGCAGGGGAAGGGACCCAGTACTTC. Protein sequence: CASSLAGEGTQYF.